This T cell receptor beta chain appears in the sequencing data of a study of T cell responses to AZD1222 COVID-19 vaccine. Trimming took off 3 bases at V and 16 bases at J, with 10 bases between the two ends. Germline loops: CDR1 LNHDA, CDR2 SQIVND (reference sequence). The CDR3 extends over 11 amino acids. Remarks on this clone: The target antigen is unknown.

Study-level points and caveats: Among AZD1222 vaccinees, only 5 to 7 were seropositive at baseline. Repertoire collection took place solely once the T cell response had peaked. Breadth and depth of Spike-specific TCRs rose after two AZD1222 doses. The sample set comprised mostly white British donors with more females, and clonal diversity was possibly underestimated.

Here immunoSEQ multiplex PCR was the method, and the copy in TCRdb shows in-frame clones only, minus some. Counted here are 150,000 to 200,000 clones, approximately 92% occurring once; the ten biggest clones make up 3.6%. The sequencing here drew on peripheral blood, taken 28 days after the second dose of the MenACWY control vaccine. This receptor was identified in an adult who received the MenACWY meningococcal vaccine as a control. V is TRBV19 and J is TRBJ1-6; possible D gene TRBD1, 6 bases. In DNA, the CDR3 is TGTGCCAGTAGTATGCAGGGGAAGCTCCACTTT. The encoded protein is CASSMQGKLHF.